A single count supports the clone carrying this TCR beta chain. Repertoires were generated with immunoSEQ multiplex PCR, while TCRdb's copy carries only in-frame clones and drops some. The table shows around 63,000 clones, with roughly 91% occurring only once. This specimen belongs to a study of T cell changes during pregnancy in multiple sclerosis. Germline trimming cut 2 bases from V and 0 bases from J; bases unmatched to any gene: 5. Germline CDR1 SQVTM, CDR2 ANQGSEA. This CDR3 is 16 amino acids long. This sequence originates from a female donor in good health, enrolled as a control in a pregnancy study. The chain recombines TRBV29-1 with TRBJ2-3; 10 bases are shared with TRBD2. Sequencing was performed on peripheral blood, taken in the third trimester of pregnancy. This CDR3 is CSVEFLAGASTDTQYF. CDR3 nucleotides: TGCAGCGTTGAATTTCTAGCGGGAGCTAGCACAGATACGCAGTATTTT.